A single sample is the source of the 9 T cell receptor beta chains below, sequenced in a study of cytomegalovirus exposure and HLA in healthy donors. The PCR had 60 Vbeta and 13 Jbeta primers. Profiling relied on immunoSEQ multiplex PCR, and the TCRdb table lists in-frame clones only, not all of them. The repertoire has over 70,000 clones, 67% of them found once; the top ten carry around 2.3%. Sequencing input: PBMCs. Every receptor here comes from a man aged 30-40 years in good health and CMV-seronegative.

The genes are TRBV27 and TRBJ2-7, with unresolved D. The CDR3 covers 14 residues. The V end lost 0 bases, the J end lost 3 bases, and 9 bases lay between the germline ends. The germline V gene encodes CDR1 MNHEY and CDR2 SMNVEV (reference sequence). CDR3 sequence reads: CASSLSTSGYEQYF. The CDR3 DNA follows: TGTGCCAGCAGTTTATCGACTTCGGGCTACGAGCAGTACTTC.

The CDR3 coding sequence is TGTGCCACCAGCGTGGGACAGGGAGTATTTCAGCCCCAGCATTTT. Translation: CATSVGQGVFQPQHF. The V gene is TRBV15, the J gene TRBJ1-5; 9 bases are a match to TRBD1. Germline CDR1 and CDR2: LNHNV and YYDKDF (reference sequence). J lost 6 bases, V lost 5 bases, and 8 bases had no gene match. The CDR3 runs 15 residues.

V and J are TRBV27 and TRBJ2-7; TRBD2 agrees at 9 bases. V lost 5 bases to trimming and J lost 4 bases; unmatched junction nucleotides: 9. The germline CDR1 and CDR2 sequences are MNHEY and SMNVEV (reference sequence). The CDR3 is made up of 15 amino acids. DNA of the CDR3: TGTGCCAGCAGTCTTAGCGGGAGTGGTAGTTACGAGCAGTACTTC. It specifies CASSLSGSGSYEQYF.

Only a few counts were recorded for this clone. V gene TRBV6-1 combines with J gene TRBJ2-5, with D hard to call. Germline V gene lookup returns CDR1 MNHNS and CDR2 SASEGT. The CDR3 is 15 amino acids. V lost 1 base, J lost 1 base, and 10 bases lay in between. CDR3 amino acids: CASSEEASVQETQYF. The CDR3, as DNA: TGTGCCAGCAGTGAAGAGGCCAGCGTCCAAGAGACCCAGTACTTC.

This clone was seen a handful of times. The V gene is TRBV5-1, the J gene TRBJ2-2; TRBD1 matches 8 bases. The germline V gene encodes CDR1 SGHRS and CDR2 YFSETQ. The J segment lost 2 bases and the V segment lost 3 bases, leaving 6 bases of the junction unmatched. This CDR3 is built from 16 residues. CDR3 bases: TGCGCCAGCAGCTGGGGCGGGACAGGCAACACCGGGGAGCTGTTTTTT. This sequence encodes CASSWGGTGNTGELFF.

CDR3 in amino acids: CASRTRTSGSSGELFF. In DNA, the CDR3 is TGTGCCAGCAGGACCCGGACTAGCGGGAGTTCCGGGGAGCTGTTTTTT. The chain couples TRBV27 to TRBJ2-2, with 13 bases fitting TRBD2. The CDR3 is made up of 16 amino acids. V lost 6 bases, J lost 6 bases, and 7 bases stayed unmatched. CDR1 is MNHEY and CDR2 is SMNVEV in the germline V gene (reference sequence).

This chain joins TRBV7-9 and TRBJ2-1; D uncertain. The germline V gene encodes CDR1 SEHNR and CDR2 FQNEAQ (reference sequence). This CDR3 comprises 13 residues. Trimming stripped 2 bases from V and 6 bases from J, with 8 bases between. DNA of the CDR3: TGTGCCAGCAGCTTACCAGATCCCAATGAGCAGTTCTTC. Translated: CASSLPDPNEQFF.

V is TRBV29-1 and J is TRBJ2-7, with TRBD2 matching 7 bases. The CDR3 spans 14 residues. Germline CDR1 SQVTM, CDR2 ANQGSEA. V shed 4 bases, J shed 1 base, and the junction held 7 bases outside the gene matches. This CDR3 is CSVASAGESYEQYF. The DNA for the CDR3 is TGCAGCGTTGCATCGGCGGGAGAGTCCTACGAGCAGTACTTC.

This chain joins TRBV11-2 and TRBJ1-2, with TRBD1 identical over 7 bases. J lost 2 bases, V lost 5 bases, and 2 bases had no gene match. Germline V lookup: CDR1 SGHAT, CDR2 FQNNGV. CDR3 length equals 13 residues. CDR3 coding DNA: TGTGCCAGCAGCGCGGGACAGAACTATGGCTACACCTTC. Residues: CASSAGQNYGYTF.